This is a list of T cell receptor beta chains from one sample in a study of tumor-infiltrating lymphocytes in primary liver carcinoma. TCRdb re-called the multiplex PCR reads through MiXCR, storing one row per CDR3 protein. The data show approximately 330,000 distinct CDR3 sequences, around three fifths seen once. The sequencing input was peripheral blood. These receptors all stem from a man in his forties with primary liver carcinoma and hepatitis B virus infection. Both conserved end residues are part of each CDR3. The D gene is left open where the match is weak. The listing skips clone size in some rows; elsewhere it reads once, few, many or a size class.

v_gene: TRBV24-1; d_gene: TRBD1; j_gene: TRBJ2-2; abundance: -; CDR3aa: CATSDTGTGDGELFF; CDR3nt: TGTGCCACCAGTGACACCGGGACAGGGGACGGGGAGCTGTTTTTT
v_gene: TRBV28; d_gene: TRBD1; j_gene: TRBJ1-5; abundance: -; CDR3aa: CASTTGPPGAQHF; CDR3nt: TGTGCCAGCACGACAGGGCCTCCGGGAGCCCAGCATTTT
v_gene: TRBV6-1; d_gene: -; j_gene: TRBJ1-2; abundance: few; CDR3aa: CASSEGAGANYGYTF; CDR3nt: TGTGCCAGCAGTGAAGGGGCAGGGGCTAACTATGGCTACACCTTC
v_gene: TRBV5-4; d_gene: -; j_gene: TRBJ1-1; abundance: few; CDR3aa: CASSSIGRGTEAFF; CDR3nt: TGTGCCAGCAGCTCGATAGGGCGTGGCACTGAAGCTTTCTTT
v_gene: TRBV11-2; d_gene: -; j_gene: TRBJ2-7; abundance: -; CDR3aa: CASSSPRYGQYF; CDR3nt: TGTGCCAGCAGCTCTCCGCGCTACGGGCAGTACTTC
v_gene: TRBV6-8; d_gene: -; j_gene: TRBJ1-2; abundance: -; CDR3aa: CANIYGYTF; CDR3nt: TGTGCCAACATCTATGGCTACACCTTC
v_gene: TRBV6-1; d_gene: -; j_gene: TRBJ1-5; abundance: -; CDR3aa: CATTPGLNSNQLQHF; CDR3nt: TGTGCCACCACGCCAGGCTTGAATAGCAATCAGCTCCAGCATTTT
v_gene: TRBV11-3; d_gene: TRBD2; j_gene: TRBJ2-5; abundance: -; CDR3aa: CVTSPGGSGNQETQYF; CDR3nt: TGTGTCACCAGCCCTGGGGGTAGCGGGAACCAAGAGACCCAGTACTTC
v_gene: TRBV5-6; d_gene: -; j_gene: TRBJ2-7; abundance: few; CDR3aa: CASSLGEAYEQYF; CDR3nt: TGTGCCAGCAGCTTGGGTGAGGCCTACGAGCAGTACTTC
v_gene: TRBV7-9; d_gene: -; j_gene: TRBJ2-1; abundance: -; CDR3aa: CASRIQAKEQFF; CDR3nt: TGTGCCAGCAGAATACAGGCGAAAGAGCAGTTCTTC
v_gene: TRBV11-2; d_gene: -; j_gene: TRBJ2-3; abundance: -; CDR3aa: CASSLDCRTHTDTQYF; CDR3nt: TGTGCCAGCAGCTTAGATTGTCGGACTCACACAGATACGCAGTATTTT
v_gene: TRBV29-1; d_gene: -; j_gene: TRBJ2-6; abundance: -; CDR3aa: CNVFSGVNVLTF; CDR3nt: TGCAACGTCTTCTCTGGGGTCAACGTCCTGACTTTC
v_gene: TRBV5-1; d_gene: TRBD1; j_gene: TRBJ1-2; abundance: few; CDR3aa: CASSPVSGQDYYGYTF; CDR3nt: TGCGCCAGCAGCCCCGTCTCGGGACAGGACTACTATGGCTACACCTTC
v_gene: TRBV11-2; d_gene: -; j_gene: TRBJ2-7; abundance: -; CDR3aa: CASSLIQGPSYEQYF; CDR3nt: TGTGCCAGCAGCTTAATTCAGGGGCCTTCCTACGAGCAGTATTTC
v_gene: TRBV11-2; d_gene: -; j_gene: TRBJ2-1; abundance: -; CDR3aa: CASSLRGLRNEQSF; CDR3nt: TGTGCCAGCAGCCTGAGAGGGCTCCGGAATGAGCAGTCCTTC
v_gene: TRBV7-9; d_gene: -; j_gene: TRBJ2-1; abundance: -; CDR3aa: CASSYRTYNEQFF; CDR3nt: TGTGCCAGCAGCTACAGGACCTACAATGAGCAGTTCTTC
v_gene: TRBV5-4; d_gene: TRBD1; j_gene: TRBJ2-5; abundance: -; CDR3aa: CATTCRGQETQYF; CDR3nt: TGTGCCACCACATGCAGGGGGCAAGAGACCCAGTACTTC
v_gene: TRBV7-9; d_gene: -; j_gene: TRBJ2-1; abundance: many; CDR3aa: CASSLEGGLGEQFF; CDR3nt: TGTGCCAGCAGCTTAGAGGGTGGTCTCGGTGAGCAGTTCTTC
v_gene: TRBV6-5; d_gene: TRBD2; j_gene: TRBJ2-7; abundance: -; CDR3aa: CASTPAGGAYEQYF; CDR3nt: TGTGCCAGCACCCCGGCCGGGGGGGCCTACGAGCAGTACTTC
v_gene: TRBV11-1; d_gene: TRBD2; j_gene: TRBJ2-5; abundance: -; CDR3aa: CSSSRGEKVETQYF; CDR3nt: TGTTCCAGCAGCCGGGGGGAGAAGGTAGAGACCCAGTACTTC
v_gene: TRBV4-1; d_gene: -; j_gene: TRBJ1-1; abundance: -; CDR3aa: CASSQDSGTGGTEAFF; CDR3nt: TGCGCCAGCAGCCAAGATTCGGGGACGGGGGGCACTGAAGCTTTCTTT
v_gene: TRBV6-5; d_gene: TRBD2; j_gene: TRBJ2-1; abundance: many; CDR3aa: CASSRLAGGYDNEQFF; CDR3nt: TGTGCCAGCAGTCGACTAGCGGGAGGGTACGACAATGAGCAGTTCTTC
v_gene: TRBV11-2; d_gene: -; j_gene: TRBJ1-1; abundance: many; CDR3aa: CASSLAGGGTEAFF; CDR3nt: TGTGCCAGCAGCTTAGCCGGGGGCGGCACTGAAGCTTTCTTT
v_gene: TRBV6-6; d_gene: TRBD1; j_gene: TRBJ1-6; abundance: many; CDR3aa: CASSGTGGYNSPLHF; CDR3nt: TGTGCCAGCAGTGGGACAGGGGGCTATAATTCACCCCTCCACTTT
v_gene: TRBV4-2; d_gene: TRBD1; j_gene: TRBJ1-5; abundance: -; CDR3aa: CASSLDRDRGDQPQHF; CDR3nt: TGTGCCAGCAGCCTCGACCGGGACAGGGGGGATCAGCCCCAGCATTTT
v_gene: TRBV12-3/TRBV12-4; d_gene: TRBD1; j_gene: TRBJ2-7; abundance: -; CDR3aa: CASTMGTGGSYEQYF; CDR3nt: TGTGCCAGCACTATGGGGACAGGGGGGTCATACGAGCAGTACTTC
v_gene: TRBV6-1; d_gene: -; j_gene: TRBJ2-1; abundance: few; CDR3aa: CASSQEAPTYNEQFF; CDR3nt: TGTGCCAGCAGCCAGGAGGCGCCCACCTACAATGAGCAGTTCTTC
v_gene: TRBV5-1; d_gene: -; j_gene: TRBJ2-3; abundance: -; CDR3aa: CASSLIPGQSTDTQYF; CDR3nt: TGCGCCAGCAGCTTGATCCCAGGGCAAAGCACAGATACGCAGTATTTT
v_gene: TRBV11-2; d_gene: TRBD2; j_gene: TRBJ2-7; abundance: -; CDR3aa: CASSLVREEWQYF; CDR3nt: TGTGCCAGCAGCTTAGTCCGGGAGGAGTGGCAGTACTTC
v_gene: TRBV12-3/TRBV12-4; d_gene: TRBD2; j_gene: TRBJ2-5; abundance: -; CDR3aa: CASRRGTSVSETQYF; CDR3nt: TGTGCCAGCAGACGTGGGACTAGCGTTTCAGAGACCCAGTACTTC
v_gene: TRBV11-2; d_gene: -; j_gene: TRBJ1-1; abundance: -; CDR3aa: CANSLVRDTEVFF; CDR3nt: TGTGCCAACAGCTTAGTCCGGGACACTGAAGTTTTCTTT
v_gene: TRBV11-2; d_gene: -; j_gene: TRBJ2-7; abundance: -; CDR3aa: CASSTGLGGAPYEQYF; CDR3nt: TGTGCCAGCAGCACCGGCCTGGGCGGAGCCCCCTACGAGCAGTACTTC
v_gene: TRBV4-1; d_gene: TRBD2; j_gene: TRBJ2-3; abundance: many; CDR3aa: CASSQGELAGVGTDTQYF; CDR3nt: TGCGCCAGCAGCCAAGGCGAGCTAGCGGGAGTCGGCACAGATACGCAGTATTTT
v_gene: TRBV5-5; d_gene: TRBD1; j_gene: TRBJ1-2; abundance: -; CDR3aa: CAGSSVAVTGGFRYGYTF; CDR3nt: TGTGCCGGCAGCTCGGTGGCTGTTACAGGGGGATTTCGATATGGCTACACCTTC
v_gene: TRBV5-6; d_gene: TRBD1; j_gene: TRBJ1-3; abundance: -; CDR3aa: CVSSLGQGDTIYF; CDR3nt: TGTGTCAGCAGTTTGGGACAGGGGGACACCATATATTTT
v_gene: TRBV4-2; d_gene: -; j_gene: TRBJ1-4; abundance: few; CDR3aa: CASSQERIPNEKLFF; CDR3nt: TGTGCTAGCAGCCAAGAACGGATTCCTAATGAAAAACTGTTTTTT
v_gene: TRBV11-2; d_gene: -; j_gene: TRBJ2-5; abundance: -; CDR3aa: CASRFISEQRRETQYF; CDR3nt: TGTGCCAGCAGATTTATTTCGGAGCAGAGACGAGAGACCCAGTACTTC
v_gene: TRBV11-2; d_gene: -; j_gene: TRBJ1-4; abundance: -; CDR3aa: CASSKSGTAGEKLFF; CDR3nt: TGTGCCAGCAGCAAGTCCGGAACGGCCGGGGAAAAACTGTTTTTT
v_gene: TRBV11-2; d_gene: -; j_gene: TRBJ1-1; abundance: once; CDR3aa: CASSVTRTSTEAFF; CDR3nt: TGTGCCAGTAGCGTGACAAGGACTTCCACTGAAGCTTTCTTT
v_gene: TRBV29-1; d_gene: -; j_gene: TRBJ2-5; abundance: many; CDR3aa: CSVTLGETQYF; CDR3nt: TGCAGCGTTACGTTAGGCGAGACCCAGTACTTC